This TCR beta chain was retrieved from a study of T cell clonotyping in hematopoietic cell transplantation. From germline, CDR1 is LGHNA and CDR2 YSLEER. Deletions cut 0 bases from V and 10 bases from J, with 10 bases between. The CDR3 length is 13 residues. Generated by immunoSEQ multiplex PCR, the TCRdb table keeps only in-frame clones and is missing some. The sample has about 11,000 clones; approximately 89% are singletons. This clonotype originated in a female patient between 55 and 75 years old who had an allogeneic stem cell transplant from an unrelated donor, so the T cells may come from the graft donor. Some clones in this sample may be carry-over from other donors' samples. The starting material was PBMCs, obtained 100 days after allogeneic stem cell transplant. The J gene is TRBJ2-1, the V gene TRBV4-3; D is uncertain. In DNA form, the CDR3 reads TGCGCCAGCAGCCAAGACCAAAACGGGGAGCAGTTCTTC. This sequence encodes CASSQDQNGEQFF.